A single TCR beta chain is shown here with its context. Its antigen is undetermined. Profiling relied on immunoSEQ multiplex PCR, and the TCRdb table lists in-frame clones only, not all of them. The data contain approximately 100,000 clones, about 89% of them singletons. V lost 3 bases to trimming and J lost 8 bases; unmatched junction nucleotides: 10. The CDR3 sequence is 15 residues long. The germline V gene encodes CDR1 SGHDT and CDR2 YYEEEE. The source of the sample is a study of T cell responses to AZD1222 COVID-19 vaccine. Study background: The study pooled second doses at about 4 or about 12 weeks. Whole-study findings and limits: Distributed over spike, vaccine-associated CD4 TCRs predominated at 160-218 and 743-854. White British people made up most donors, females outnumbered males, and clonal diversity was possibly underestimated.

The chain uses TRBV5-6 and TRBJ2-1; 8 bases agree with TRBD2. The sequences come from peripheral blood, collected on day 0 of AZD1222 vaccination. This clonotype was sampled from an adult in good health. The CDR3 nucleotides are TGTGCCAGCAGCTCCGGGACTAGTGGATTGGATGAGCAGTTCTTC. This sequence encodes CASSSGTSGLDEQFF.